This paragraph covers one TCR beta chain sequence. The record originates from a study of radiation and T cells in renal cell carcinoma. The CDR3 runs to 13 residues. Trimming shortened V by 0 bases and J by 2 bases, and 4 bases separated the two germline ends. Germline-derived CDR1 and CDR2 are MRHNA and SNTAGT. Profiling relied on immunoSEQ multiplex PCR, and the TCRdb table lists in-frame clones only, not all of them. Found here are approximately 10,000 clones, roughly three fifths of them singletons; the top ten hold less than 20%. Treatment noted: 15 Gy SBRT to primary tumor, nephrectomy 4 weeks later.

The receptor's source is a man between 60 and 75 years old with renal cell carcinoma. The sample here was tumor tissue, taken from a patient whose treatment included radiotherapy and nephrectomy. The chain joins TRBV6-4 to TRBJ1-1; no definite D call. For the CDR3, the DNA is TGTGCCAGCAGTGACTCGGACAACACTGAAGCTTTCTTT. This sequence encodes CASSDSDNTEAFF.